One and the same sample provided the 6 T cell receptor beta chains below, sequenced in a study of T cell changes during pregnancy in multiple sclerosis. Measured with immunoSEQ multiplex PCR; TCRdb has only the in-frame clones, and not every one. The table includes some 93,000 clones, over 80% detected once. The sequencing here drew on peripheral blood, taken after pregnancy. These receptors were taken from a female donor with multiple sclerosis, enrolled in a pregnancy study.

The chain is built from TRBV27 and TRBJ1-1, with D unclear. The CDR3 has 13 amino acids. V shed 6 bases and J shed 2 bases, with 10 bases lying between them. Germline CDR1 MNHEY, CDR2 SMNVEV (reference sequence). The CDR3 nucleotides are TGTGCCAGCAGGTCCTTTAGTAACACTGAAGCTTTCTTT. Translating it yields CASRSFSNTEAFF.

The rearrangement uses TRBV7-9 and TRBJ2-7; D unresolved. Germline V lookup: CDR1 SEHNR, CDR2 FQNEAQ (reference sequence). The CDR3 loop spans 14 amino acids. Trimming pared 0 bases from V and 3 bases from J, leaving 9 bases between. As DNA, the CDR3 is TGTGCCAGCAGCTTAGCAACAGCCTTCTACGAGCAGTACTTC. Translation gives CASSLATAFYEQYF.

The CDR3: CASSVGAGAGDTQYF. CDR3 sequence (DNA): TGTGCCAGCAGCGTAGGGGCGGGAGCGGGAGATACGCAGTATTTT. V usage is TRBV9 and J usage is TRBJ2-3; 7 positions agree with TRBD2. Germline V gene sequence: CDR1 SGDLS, CDR2 YYNGEE. This CDR3 has 15 residues. Unmatched junction bases numbered 6, after V lost 0 bases and J lost 5 bases.

J is TRBJ2-5 and V is TRBV2; D is possibly TRBD2 (7 bases). V gave up 7 bases and J gave up 5 bases, with 14 bases separating them. CDR3 size: 13 residues. Germline lookup yields CDR1 SNHLY and CDR2 FYNNEI. CDR3 coding DNA: TGTGCCAGCACAGGGGATAGCGGGGAGACCCAGTACTTC. Amino acid sequence: CASTGDSGETQYF.

This clone was seen a few times. CDR3 coding DNA: TGCGCCAGCAGCCCCGGATCGACAGATAACACTGAAGCTTTCTTT. It specifies CASSPGSTDNTEAFF. The chain joins TRBV10-1 to TRBJ1-1; D is possibly TRBD1 (5 bases). This CDR3 spans 15 amino acids. Germline loops: CDR1 WNHNN, CDR2 SYGVQD (reference sequence). The V gene lost 6 bases and the J gene lost 2 bases, with 16 bases spanning the gap.

The chain carries TRBV4-2 and TRBJ1-2; TRBD1 matches at 10 bases. V was clipped by 3 bases and J by 6 bases; unmatched bases: 1. The germline CDR1 and CDR2 sequences are LGHNA and YNFKEQ. This CDR3 region has 13 residues. The CDR3 is CASSHGTGDGYTF. The CDR3 nucleotides are TGTGCCAGCAGCCATGGGACAGGGGATGGCTACACCTTC.